This T cell receptor beta chain was sequenced for a study of T-cell reconstitution after alpha-beta-depleted transplantation in children. The TCRbeta library was prepared with unique molecular identifiers. TCRdb used MiXCR to reprocess the PCR reads, holding one entry per CDR3 protein. The table records roughly 500,000 distinct CDR3 sequences, roughly an eighth of them present only once. In its sample, this clonotype was seen a few times. V was cut by 3 bases and J by 2 bases, with 8 bases left in between. The CDR3 runs 13 residues. CDR1 and CDR2 from the germline V gene are DFQATT and SNEGSKA (reference sequence).

This sequence joins TRBV20-1 and TRBJ1-3; D not certain. The clonotype originates from a human donor who donated a stem cell graft to a child with combined immunodeficiency. Sequenced material: PBMCs from the stem cell graft donor, taken from the stem cell graft. The CDR3 DNA follows: TGCAGTGCTAGTGTGGGTGCTGGAAACACCATATATTTT. This sequence encodes CSASVGAGNTIYF.